Listed below are T cell receptor beta chains from one sample, sequenced in a study of Ad26.COV2.S vaccination and SARS-CoV-2 variants. Repertoires were generated with immunoSEQ multiplex PCR, while TCRdb's copy carries only in-frame clones and drops some. The repertoire holds under 500,000 clones, with approximately 90% as singletons. The sample here was peripheral blood, taken in a trial of Ad26.COV2.S vaccine versus placebo. The receptor set was obtained from a person aged 18-60 years who received the Ad26.COV2.S COVID-19 vaccine or a placebo. Both conserved end residues are part of each CDR3. The order of the fields is clone size, V gene, J gene, D gene, CDR3 DNA, CDR3 protein. The D gene is left open where the match is weak. Clone size, where shown, is once, few, many, or a class for clones that have expanded.

clone size: NA; V gene: TRBV5-1; J gene: TRBJ2-1; D gene: NA; CDR3 DNA: TGCGCCAGCAGCTCGGGGACCCTTTACAATGAGCAGTTCTTC; CDR3 protein: CASSSGTLYNEQFF
clone size: NA; V gene: TRBV14; J gene: TRBJ2-7; D gene: TRBD1; CDR3 DNA: TGTGCCAGCAGTCGTACGACAGGGTACGAGCAGTACTTC; CDR3 protein: CASSRTTGYEQYF
clone size: NA; V gene: TRBV6-6; J gene: TRBJ2-1; D gene: TRBD1; CDR3 DNA: TGTGCCAGCAGAGCCGGGACAGGGGGCTCAAGGGAGCAGTTCTTC; CDR3 protein: CASRAGTGGSREQFF
clone size: NA; V gene: TRBV19; J gene: TRBJ1-6; D gene: NA; CDR3 DNA: TGTGCCAGTAGTAACGCCGGGGTGTCACCCCTCCACTTT; CDR3 protein: CASSNAGVSPLHF
clone size: NA; V gene: TRBV29-1; J gene: TRBJ2-2; D gene: NA; CDR3 DNA: TGCAGCGTGGGACCCCGGATCGGGGAGCTGTTTTTT; CDR3 protein: CSVGPRIGELFF
clone size: NA; V gene: TRBV9; J gene: TRBJ2-5; D gene: NA; CDR3 DNA: TGTGCCAGCAGCGTAGATGGGGGGACAGACGAAGAGACCCAGTACTTC; CDR3 protein: CASSVDGGTDEETQYF
clone size: NA; V gene: TRBV4-1; J gene: TRBJ2-7; D gene: NA; CDR3 DNA: TGCGCCAGCAGCCAAGTCTGGAAAGGGGCAGGTCATTCCTACGAGCAGTACTTC; CDR3 protein: CASSQVWKGAGHSYEQYF
clone size: NA; V gene: TRBV24-1; J gene: TRBJ1-5; D gene: TRBD1; CDR3 DNA: TGTGCCACCAGACAGGGGTTCTGCAATCAGCCCCAGCATTTT; CDR3 protein: CATRQGFCNQPQHF
clone size: NA; V gene: TRBV29-1; J gene: TRBJ2-1; D gene: TRBD2; CDR3 DNA: TGCAGCGTTGAGGGGGGTAGGGACTATGCCTACAATGAGCAGTTCTTC; CDR3 protein: CSVEGGRDYAYNEQFF
clone size: NA; V gene: TRBV9; J gene: TRBJ2-2; D gene: NA; CDR3 DNA: TGTGCCAGCAGCGCACAAGGACTGTTCGCGAACACCGGGGAGCTGTTTTTT; CDR3 protein: CASSAQGLFANTGELFF
clone size: once; V gene: TRBV12-3/TRBV12-4; J gene: TRBJ2-7; D gene: NA; CDR3 DNA: TGTGCCAGCAGTTTATGGCCAGGGGTCGAGCAGTACTTC; CDR3 protein: CASSLWPGVEQYF
clone size: NA; V gene: TRBV11-2; J gene: TRBJ2-7; D gene: NA; CDR3 DNA: TGTGCCAGCAGCTTACATCATCGAGAAGACGAGCAGTACTTC; CDR3 protein: CASSLHHREDEQYF
clone size: NA; V gene: TRBV3-1/TRBV3-2; J gene: TRBJ2-1; D gene: NA; CDR3 DNA: TGTGCCAGCAGCCAAGTGGAACTAGTGGAACTCAATGAGCAGTTCTTC; CDR3 protein: CASSQVELVELNEQFF
clone size: once; V gene: TRBV10-3; J gene: TRBJ1-3; D gene: NA; CDR3 DNA: TGTGCCATCAACGCATTTGATTTCTCTGGAAACACCATATATTTT; CDR3 protein: CAINAFDFSGNTIYF
clone size: NA; V gene: TRBV7-9; J gene: TRBJ2-7; D gene: TRBD1; CDR3 DNA: TGTGCCAGCAGCTCGCTCCCCAGCTCGGACAGGCCGATTCCCTACGAGCAGTACTTC; CDR3 protein: CASSSLPSSDRPIPYEQYF
clone size: NA; V gene: TRBV5-6; J gene: TRBJ1-6; D gene: NA; CDR3 DNA: TGTGCCAGCAGCCTCGGGGCAAATTCACCCCTCCACTTT; CDR3 protein: CASSLGANSPLHF
clone size: NA; V gene: TRBV29-1; J gene: TRBJ2-1; D gene: NA; CDR3 DNA: TGCAGCGTTGAAGATATGCAGTTCGGCTCCGGGCAGTTCTTC; CDR3 protein: CSVEDMQFGSGQFF
clone size: NA; V gene: TRBV28; J gene: TRBJ2-2; D gene: NA; CDR3 DNA: TGTGCCAGCGGAAACAGGGTCCGCACCGGGGAGCTGTTTTTT; CDR3 protein: CASGNRVRTGELFF
clone size: NA; V gene: TRBV30; J gene: TRBJ1-2; D gene: NA; CDR3 DNA: TGTGCCTGGAGTGTACTCGTGGGGGTGATCGGCTACACCTTC; CDR3 protein: CAWSVLVGVIGYTF
clone size: NA; V gene: TRBV9; J gene: TRBJ1-2; D gene: TRBD1; CDR3 DNA: TGTGCCAGCAGCGTAGCAGGGGGCTACTATGGCTACACCTTC; CDR3 protein: CASSVAGGYYGYTF
clone size: NA; V gene: TRBV5-1; J gene: TRBJ2-7; D gene: NA; CDR3 DNA: TGCGCCAGCGGACTCAGGGGACTGTCCTACGAGCAGTACTTC; CDR3 protein: CASGLRGLSYEQYF
clone size: NA; V gene: TRBV27; J gene: TRBJ1-4; D gene: NA; CDR3 DNA: TGTGCCAGCAGCTCATACAGGGTTTACCCTCCGGATGAAAAACTGTTTTTT; CDR3 protein: CASSSYRVYPPDEKLFF
clone size: NA; V gene: TRBV19; J gene: TRBJ2-5; D gene: TRBD2; CDR3 DNA: TGTGCCAGTAGTATATTGGGCAGCGGGGGCCAAGAGACCCAGTACTTC; CDR3 protein: CASSILGSGGQETQYF
clone size: NA; V gene: TRBV24-1; J gene: TRBJ1-5; D gene: TRBD1; CDR3 DNA: TGTGCCACCAGTGATCGACCCGGGACAGGGGGGAATCAGCCCCAGCATTTT; CDR3 protein: CATSDRPGTGGNQPQHF
clone size: few; V gene: TRBV7-2; J gene: TRBJ2-5; D gene: NA; CDR3 DNA: TGTGCCAGCAGCCGGTACCAAGAGACCCAGTACTTC; CDR3 protein: CASSRYQETQYF
clone size: few; V gene: TRBV30; J gene: TRBJ1-3; D gene: TRBD1; CDR3 DNA: TGTGCCTGGAACAGGGGCTCTGGAAACACCATATATTTT; CDR3 protein: CAWNRGSGNTIYF
clone size: NA; V gene: TRBV4-3; J gene: TRBJ2-7; D gene: NA; CDR3 DNA: TGCGCCAGCAGCCAAGATTGGGCCAGCCGGGCGTACGAGCAGTACTTC; CDR3 protein: CASSQDWASRAYEQYF
clone size: NA; V gene: TRBV27; J gene: TRBJ1-6; D gene: NA; CDR3 DNA: TGTGCCAGCAGTTTATTGAATTCACCCCTCCACTTT; CDR3 protein: CASSLLNSPLHF
clone size: NA; V gene: TRBV6-5; J gene: TRBJ1-2; D gene: NA; CDR3 DNA: TGTGCCAGCAGTCCTGAGGGAGTCTATGGCTACACCTTC; CDR3 protein: CASSPEGVYGYTF
clone size: NA; V gene: TRBV10-2; J gene: TRBJ1-2; D gene: TRBD1; CDR3 DNA: TGCGCCAGCCGGTCCGAGGTAAACCGGGACAGTCGGGGCTACACCTTC; CDR3 protein: CASRSEVNRDSRGYTF
clone size: NA; V gene: TRBV29-1; J gene: TRBJ1-1; D gene: NA; CDR3 DNA: TGCAGCGTGAGAGGGGGGCGCGGGGGGAACACTGAAGCTTTCTTT; CDR3 protein: CSVRGGRGGNTEAFF
clone size: NA; V gene: TRBV30; J gene: TRBJ1-4; D gene: NA; CDR3 DNA: TGTGCCTGGAGCTTTTGGGGGTTAGGTGAAAAACTGTTTTTT; CDR3 protein: CAWSFWGLGEKLFF
clone size: NA; V gene: TRBV7-2; J gene: TRBJ2-3; D gene: TRBD2; CDR3 DNA: TGTGCCAGCAGCACAAGACTAGCGGGGGGTCACACAGATACGCAGTATTTT; CDR3 protein: CASSTRLAGGHTDTQYF
clone size: NA; V gene: TRBV7-9; J gene: TRBJ2-7; D gene: NA; CDR3 DNA: TGTGCCAGCAGGGCCATCTCCTACGAGCAGTACTTC; CDR3 protein: CASRAISYEQYF
clone size: NA; V gene: TRBV18; J gene: TRBJ2-4; D gene: TRBD1; CDR3 DNA: TGTGCCAGCGAAGACAGGGGGCTAGCCAAAAACATTCAGTACTTC; CDR3 protein: CASEDRGLAKNIQYF
clone size: NA; V gene: TRBV27; J gene: TRBJ1-5; D gene: NA; CDR3 DNA: TGTGCCAGCAGTTCGTACGATAGCAATCAGCCCCAGCATTTT; CDR3 protein: CASSSYDSNQPQHF
clone size: NA; V gene: TRBV2; J gene: TRBJ2-3; D gene: NA; CDR3 DNA: TGTGCCAGCATTGGGGAAGTCACAGATACGCAGTATTTT; CDR3 protein: CASIGEVTDTQYF
clone size: once; V gene: TRBV5-4; J gene: TRBJ2-7; D gene: NA; CDR3 DNA: TGTGCCAGCAGCTTGCCGGTCCAACTCTCGGGCGAGCAGTACTTC; CDR3 protein: CASSLPVQLSGEQYF
clone size: NA; V gene: TRBV5-4; J gene: TRBJ2-1; D gene: NA; CDR3 DNA: TGTGCCAGCAGCTTGACAGGGTTCTTCTACAATGAGCAGTTCTTC; CDR3 protein: CASSLTGFFYNEQFF
clone size: NA; V gene: TRBV2; J gene: TRBJ1-5; D gene: NA; CDR3 DNA: TGTGCCAGCAGTGGCAGGGGAAACCCTAGCAATCAGCCCCAGCATTTT; CDR3 protein: CASSGRGNPSNQPQHF
clone size: NA; V gene: TRBV28; J gene: TRBJ1-4; D gene: TRBD1; CDR3 DNA: TGTGCCAGCAGTTACCGGCCGGGACAGCAACTGTTTTTT; CDR3 protein: CASSYRPGQQLFF
clone size: NA; V gene: TRBV12-3/TRBV12-4; J gene: TRBJ2-6; D gene: NA; CDR3 DNA: TGTGCCAGCAGCCCTTCTGGGGCCAACGTCCTGACTTTC; CDR3 protein: CASSPSGANVLTF